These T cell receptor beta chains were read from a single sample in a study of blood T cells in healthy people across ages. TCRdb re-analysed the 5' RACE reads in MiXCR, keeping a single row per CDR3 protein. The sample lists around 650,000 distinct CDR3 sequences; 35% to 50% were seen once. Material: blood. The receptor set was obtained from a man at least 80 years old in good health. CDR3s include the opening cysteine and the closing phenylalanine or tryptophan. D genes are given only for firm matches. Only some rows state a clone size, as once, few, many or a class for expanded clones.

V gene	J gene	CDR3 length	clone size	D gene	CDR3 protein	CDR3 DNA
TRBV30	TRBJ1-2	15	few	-	CAWSQIGPKNYGYTF	TGTGCCTGGAGCCAAATTGGACCGAAGAATTATGGCTACACCTTC
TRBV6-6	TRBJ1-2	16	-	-	CTSSYSRTPEVLGYTF	TGTACCAGCAGTTACTCGAGGACCCCCGAGGTTCTTGGCTACACCTTC
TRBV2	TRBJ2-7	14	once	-	CASIASGSAYEQYF	TGTGCCAGCATCGCAAGCGGAAGTGCCTACGAGCAGTACTTC
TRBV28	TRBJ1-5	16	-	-	CTSSSGGSGSNQPQHF	TGTACCAGCAGTTCCGGGGGCAGTGGTAGCAATCAGCCCCAGCATTTT
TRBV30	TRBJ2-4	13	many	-	CAWSVRARDIQYF	TGTGCCTGGAGTGTCAGGGCGAGAGACATTCAGTACTTC
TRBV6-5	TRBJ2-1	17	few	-	CASSYRDGGNYYNEQFF	TGTGCCAGCAGTTATCGTGACGGCGGGAATTACTACAATGAGCAGTTCTTC
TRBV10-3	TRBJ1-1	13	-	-	CAISAPGDTEAFF	TGTGCCATCAGTGCACCAGGGGACACTGAAGCTTTCTTT
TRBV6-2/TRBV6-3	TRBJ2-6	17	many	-	CASSFAGALSGANVLTF	TGTGCCAGCAGCTTCGCGGGGGCACTCTCTGGGGCCAACGTCCTGACTTTC
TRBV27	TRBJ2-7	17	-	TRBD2	CASSPRPGLGIHYEQYF	TGTGCCAGCAGTCCCCGACCGGGACTAGGGATACACTACGAGCAGTACTTC
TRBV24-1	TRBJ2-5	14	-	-	CATSGGDVGETQYF	TGTGCCACCAGTGGCGGGGACGTTGGGGAGACCCAGTACTTC
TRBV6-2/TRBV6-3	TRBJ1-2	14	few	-	CASSRPGENYGYTF	TGTGCCAGCAGTCGTCCGGGAGAGAACTATGGCTACACCTTC
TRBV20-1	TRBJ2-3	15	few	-	CSARDRGLARDTQYF	TGCAGTGCTAGAGATCGAGGCCTCGCCCGGGATACGCAGTATTTT
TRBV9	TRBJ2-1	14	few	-	CASSVTPTANEQFF	TGTGCCAGCAGCGTAACCCCGACAGCCAATGAGCAGTTCTTC
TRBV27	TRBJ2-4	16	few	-	CASSLSSRIAKNIQYF	TGTGCCAGCAGTTTATCTTCCAGAATAGCCAAAAACATTCAGTACTTC
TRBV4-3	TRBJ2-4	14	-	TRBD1	CTSSQGDSQNIQYF	TGCACCAGCAGCCAAGGGGACAGCCAAAACATTCAGTACTTC
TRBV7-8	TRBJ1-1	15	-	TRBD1	CASSSRTTGSPEAFF	TGTGCCAGCAGCTCACGCACGACAGGGAGCCCTGAAGCTTTCTTT
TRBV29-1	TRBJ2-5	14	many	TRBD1	CSLGGDSPRETQYF	TGCAGCCTAGGGGGCGACAGTCCAAGGGAGACCCAGTACTTC
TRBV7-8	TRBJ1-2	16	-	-	CASSGLLKTETYGYTF	TGTGCCAGCAGCGGCCTACTAAAGACAGAAACCTATGGCTACACCTTC
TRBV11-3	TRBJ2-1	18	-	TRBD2	CASSLDSRASGGFNEQFF	TGTGCCAGCAGCTTAGATTCTAGGGCTAGCGGGGGCTTCAATGAGCAGTTCTTC